The 19 T cell receptor beta chains below come from one sample, sequenced in a study of T cells in Graves' hyperthyroidism and ophthalmopathy. Amplification of TCR beta CDR3 regions was performed using RNA transcripts as template. In the first-round RT-PCR of the TCR CDR3, the HTBI primer set was used. TCRdb analysed the multiplex PCR reads with MiXCR anew, one entry per CDR3 protein. The data contain hundreds of thousands of distinct CDR3 sequences, about 15% of them singletons. Sequencing input: blood. The receptor source for this set is a woman under 30 with Graves' hyperthyroidism.

This clonotype has ten or more counts. The chain uses TRBV6-1 and TRBJ2-7, with D possibly TRBD2 on 6 matching bases. CDR3 size: 16 residues. V lost 10 bases, J lost 0 bases, and 22 bases lay in between. CDR1 and CDR2 from the germline V gene are MNHNS and SASEGT. CDR3 coding DNA: TGTGCCACCCAGTTAGCGGTCTCCCTGAGCTCCTACGAGCAGTACTTC. Amino acid sequence: CATQLAVSLSSYEQYF.

The rearrangement links TRBV15 to TRBJ2-2, with D possibly being TRBD1 or TRBD2 (5 bases each). This CDR3 contains 14 residues. The germline CDR1 and CDR2 sequences are LNHNV and YYDKDF (reference sequence). The ends were cut back, 3 bases at V and 6 bases at J, with 11 bases in the middle. DNA of the CDR3: TGTGCCACCAGCAGGGTTCGGGGACCCGGGGAGCTGTTTTTT. Translated, it gives CATSRVRGPGELFF.

This clonotype was seen a few times. V and J are TRBV7-6 and TRBJ1-4, with D maybe TRBD1 (5 bases). This CDR3 comprises 14 residues. The V gene's germline CDR1 is SGHVS and CDR2 FNYEAQ. The germline V and J ends were trimmed by 4 bases and 8 bases, with 14 bases remaining between them. The CDR3 reads CASSSDISTEKLFF. The CDR3, as DNA: TGTGCCAGCAGCTCGGACATCTCGACCGAAAAACTGTTTTTT.

This clonotype has more than one count but fewer than ten. This chain uses TRBV7-8 with TRBJ2-3; TRBD2 aligns across 11 bases. This CDR3 is built from 18 residues. V was pared by 5 bases and J by 0 bases, with 10 bases of the junction left unmatched. Per germline, CDR1 SGHVS and CDR2 FQNEAQ. DNA for the CDR3: TGTGCCAGCAGCCCTACTAGCGGGGGAGCTTATAGCACAGATACGCAGTATTTT. Its protein is CASSPTSGGAYSTDTQYF.

This clonotype was observed many times. The chain joins TRBV6-1 to TRBJ2-7; 10 nucleotides line up with TRBD1. This CDR3 has 15 residues. Unmatched junction bases numbered 9, after V lost 6 bases and J lost 4 bases. Germline V gene lookup returns CDR1 MNHNS and CDR2 SASEGT. The CDR3 loop reads CASRYPGQGRYEQYF. CDR3 nucleotide sequence: TGTGCCAGCAGATACCCGGGACAGGGGAGGTACGAGCAGTACTTC.

This clonotype was picked up many times. The chain combines TRBV18 with TRBJ1-1; TRBD1 agrees at 7 bases. This CDR3 has 12 amino acids. Trimming took 5 bases from V and 7 from J; bases not matched to a gene: 4. Germline CDR1 is KGHSH and CDR2 is LQKENI. The CDR3 DNA follows: TGTGCCAGCTCATCAGGGACAGTTGAAGCTTTCTTT. Residues: CASSSGTVEAFF.

This clonotype occurred many times. This sequence joins TRBV5-1 and TRBJ1-5, with 9 bases aligning to TRBD1. The germline V gene has CDR1 SGHRS and CDR2 YFSETQ. With 5 bases clipped from V and 1 base from J, the junction kept 10 bases outside the gene matches. This CDR3 comprises 17 residues. CDR3 in amino acids: CASSPGQGQRSNQPQHF. CDR3 nucleotide sequence: TGCGCCAGCAGTCCGGGACAGGGTCAAAGGAGCAATCAGCCCCAGCATTTT.

This clonotype appeared a few times. The chain combines TRBV27 with TRBJ2-5; possible D gene TRBD1, 5 bases. CDR3 length: 16 amino acids. The germline V gene has CDR1 MNHEY and CDR2 SMNVEV (reference sequence). The V gene lost 2 bases and the J gene lost 2 bases, with 15 bases spanning the gap. Here the CDR3 DNA reads TGTGCCAGCAGTTTAGGGGCTCAGGTAACACAAGAGACCCAGTACTTC. Translating gives CASSLGAQVTQETQYF.

In this sample, this clonotype turned up a few times. This chain uses TRBV29-1 with TRBJ2-1; no clear D. The CDR3 covers 15 residues. V was shortened by 7 bases and J by 1 base, with 17 bases between the two germline ends. Germline V gives CDR1 SQVTM, CDR2 ANQGSEA. The CDR3 DNA sequence: TGCAGCGCAGAAGGGTTGGCGGAGTCCTACAATGAGCAGTTCTTC. Translating it yields CSAEGLAESYNEQFF.

As for this clonotype: The junction differs from germline at one of its ends, possibly a read error. The J gene is TRBJ2-3, the V gene TRBV11-3, with 7 nucleotides matching TRBD1. The CDR3 is 15 residues long. The germline V gene encodes CDR1 SGHNT and CDR2 YENEEA. DNA for the CDR3: TGTGCCGGCAGCGTGGGACAGATAAACACAGATACGCAGTATTTT. Translating gives CAGSVGQINTDTQYF.

This clonotype was recorded at least ten times. The chain joins TRBV12-3 or TRBV12-4 to TRBJ2-7; D ambiguous. This CDR3 comprises 13 residues. Trimming took 6 bases from V and 2 from J, leaving 11 bases between them. CDR3 region: CASSFGSTYEQYF. CDR3 nucleotide sequence: TGTGCCAGCAGCTTTGGCAGTACCTACGAGCAGTACTTC.

This clonotype appeared a few times. The junction shows a germline mismatch at one end, possibly a read error. This chain connects TRBV12-3 or TRBV12-4 to TRBJ2-7, with D hard to call. The CDR3 is 13 amino acids. The CDR3 sequence is CASRPGSTYKQYF. In nucleotides, the CDR3 is TGTGCCAGCAGGCCGGGTTCTACCTACAAGCAGTACTTC.

The V gene is TRBV27, the J gene TRBJ2-6; 11 bases align to TRBD2. CDR3 length equals 19 residues. Trimming cost V 5 bases and J 0 bases; bases outside gene matches: 9. The germline V gene has CDR1 MNHEY and CDR2 SMNVEV (reference sequence). CDR3 residues: CASSPGLAGRTSGANVLTF. The CDR3 DNA follows: TGTGCCAGCAGTCCAGGACTAGCGGGCCGTACCTCTGGGGCCAACGTCCTGACTTTC.

This clonotype appeared a few times. The chain is built from TRBV2 and TRBJ2-7, with TRBD1 as a possible D gene (5 bases). Between the trimmed V and J ends, which lost 6 bases and 0 bases, there was a span of 12 bases. Germline V CDR1 and CDR2: SNHLY, FYNNEI. This CDR3 region has 14 residues. CDR3 amino acids: CASSSGRVSYEQYF. CDR3 DNA: TGTGCCAGCAGCTCGGGCAGGGTCTCCTACGAGCAGTACTTC. Drawing the rest from reference TRBV2 and TRBJ2-7, the complete variable domain is EPEVTQTPSHQVTQMGQEVILRCVPISNHLYFYWYRQILGQKVEFLVSFYNNEISEKSEIFDDQFSVERPDGSNFTLKIRSTKLEDSAMYFCASSSGRVSYEQYFGPGTRLTVT.

Comments on this clonotype: A junction boundary mismatches the germline segment, possibly from a read error. The chain joins TRBV7-2 to TRBJ2-1; possible D gene TRBD2, 6 bases. The germline CDR1 and CDR2 sequences are SGHTA and FQGNSA. CDR3 length: 15 amino acids. CDR3: CASSKLATAYNEQSF. The CDR3 DNA is TGTGCCAGCAGCAAACTAGCAACGGCCTACAATGAGCAGTCCTTC. Variable domain in full (rest from reference TRBV7-2 and TRBJ2-1): GAGVSQSPSNKVTEKGKDVELRCDPISGHTALYWYRQSLGQGLEFLIYFQGNSAPDKSGLPSDRFSAERTGGSVSTLTIQRTQQEDSAVYLCASSKLATAYNEQSFGPGTRLTVL.

Ten or more counts support this clonotype. The chain joins TRBV3-1 to TRBJ2-5, with D tentatively TRBD1 or TRBD2 (5 bases each). CDR3 length: 14 amino acids. CDR1 is LGHDT and CDR2 is YNNKEL in the germline V gene (reference sequence). V was clipped by 2 bases and J by 3 bases, with 10 bases between them. The CDR3: CASSQFGTKETQYF. The CDR3 coding sequence is TGTGCCAGCAGCCAATTTGGGACCAAAGAGACCCAGTACTTC.

CDR3 sequence (DNA): TGCAGTGCTAGATCGACAGAGACCGGGGCCCAGTACTTC. It yields the protein CSARSTETGAQYF. V is TRBV20-1 and J is TRBJ2-5, with D perhaps being TRBD1 or TRBD2 (5 bases each). The V gene's germline CDR1 is DFQATT and CDR2 SNEGSKA (reference sequence). The CDR3 sequence is 13 residues long. V was trimmed by 2 bases and J by 9 bases, leaving 16 bases between them.

This clonotype was seen ten or more times. V and J are TRBV15 and TRBJ2-7; TRBD2 might be the D (6 bases). The germline V and J ends were trimmed by 1 base and 2 bases, with 9 bases remaining between them. The CDR3 loop spans 14 amino acids. Germline-derived CDR1 and CDR2 are LNHNV and YYDKDF (reference sequence). The CDR3 here is CATSRVSGPYEQYF. As DNA, the CDR3 is TGTGCCACCAGCAGAGTTAGCGGTCCCTACGAGCAGTACTTC.

In its sample, this clonotype was seen a few times. The V call is TRBV28, the J call TRBJ1-6, with 7 bases aligning to TRBD1. From germline, CDR1 is MDHEN and CDR2 SYDVKM. This CDR3 is 15 amino acids long. Germline trimming cut 6 bases from V and 12 bases from J; bases unmatched to any gene: 14. CDR3 protein: CASRLLKDRHEPLHF. The CDR3 DNA sequence: TGTGCCAGCAGACTGCTGAAGGACAGGCACGAACCCCTCCACTTT.